This T cell receptor beta chain was observed in a study of cytomegalovirus exposure and HLA in healthy donors (TCRdb year 2017). With respect to the entire study: According to an earlier analysis of 587 of the donors, 200 million or so T cells yielded 90 million to 140 million unique TCR beta sequences and 276 Gb of sequence data. Donor age, sex, ethnicity and CMV serostatus were compiled together with the repertoire data. The number of donors typed differed by locus, with about 629-630 for A, B, C, DRB1 and DQB1, around 560 for DQA1, 600 to 610 for DPA1, and under 490 for DPB1. Of the approximately 400 genotyped donors, about 80% fell in the genetic ancestry cluster associated with self-reported Caucasian donors. Approximately 330 gigabases of sequencing data and roughly 80 million unique TCR sequences made up an early release that covered fewer than 650 HLA-typed donors. In a later analysis, previously published TCR beta repertoires from 666 donors were re-analyzed and high-resolution HLA genotyping was added so that TCR occurrence patterns could be studied. In addition to the first cohort of 650 to 800 subjects, a separate validation cohort of 130 or so different subjects was used. A later genetic analysis used genome-wide SNP genotypes for about 60% of the roughly 700 donors, treating that subset as a discovery cohort. About five DR-DQ haplotypes were treated as single units for association and clustering because of strong linkage in the cohort. Both class I and class II loci were covered by HLA typing, at four-digit resolution. High-throughput TCR immunosequencing, statistical association of individual TCRs with disease status, and machine learning were combined to predict cytomegalovirus infection status. The T cell repertoires of several hundred subjects were profiled by immunosequencing and related to cytomegalovirus serostatus. An earlier analysis of around 580 of the donors used high-throughput TCR beta sequencing to judge whether each TCR beta V gene segment behaved as functional or pseudogenic. The later analysis used no new phenotypic data to find candidate immune exposures, relying instead on TCR beta sequences and their occurrence across donors. The study aimed to test whether cataloging public T cell receptors could reveal signatures of past pathogen exposure. On average, roughly 250,000 unique TCR beta nucleotide sequences were sequenced per donor among several hundred genotyped donors of the cohort, with roughly 18% of those sequences being non-productive. All discovery cohort repertoires had been generated using a single sequencing platform.

Concerning this clone: This receptor's antigen is unknown. Base qualities are not provided; no much larger clone lies one nucleotide away.

The cohort consisted of 600 to 750 healthy bone marrow donors. At the time of sampling, every cohort member was nominally healthy, though immune exposures that went unrecorded were likely present. CMV serostatus was recorded as positive for around 300 and negative for about 50% of the 666 cohort members, whereas no CMV serostatus was recorded for the donor in question. Each donor provided a peripheral blood sample, and peripheral blood mononuclear cells were used for TCR beta sequencing. Genomic DNA was extracted from the blood cell samples with the Qiagen DNeasy Blood Extraction Kit. Results the study describes overall, beyond this receptor: Because counts were too low, more than 15 rarely observed V segments, including chromosome 9 orphons, were excluded from the earlier analysis of under 650 of the donors. Most TCR sequences were seen in very few donors, while some public TCRs were found in many individuals. It was suggested by the authors that the approach could potentially be generalized to other disease states and immunological phenotypes. A further reported finding was that TCR beta sequences accurately predicted the HLA-A and HLA-B alleles for most subjects in the first cohort. In a later analysis, around 15,000 TCR beta sequences were associated with specific HLA alleles at a false discovery rate of 0.05. A later analysis found that most CMV-associated TCR beta chains appeared HLA-restricted, with HLA associations seemingly driven largely by CMV exposure. Linkage disequilibrium might explain the correlated functional status among segregating V segments, but an unknown experimental factor could not be ruled out. According to a later genetic analysis, donors in an Asian-associated ancestry cluster had fewer N-insertions in productive TCRs than the approximately 610-donor mean. Assigning TCR associations to individual alleles was difficult when HLA alleles, especially DR and DQ, strongly co-occurred. CMV serostatus was the only immune exposure information available for the cohort. Only TCR beta chains were sequenced in this cohort, and the absence of alpha or paired-chain data limited detectable features. The study gave a list of about 160 TCR beta chains associated with cytomegalovirus. An earlier analysis of some 560 of the donors showed that most TCR beta V segments appeared in productive rearrangements either about 87% or about 30% of the time, which broadly matched IMGT annotations. In a later analysis, TCR association rates were found to vary across HLA loci, with the most associated TCRs seen for DRB1 alleles and the fewest for HLA-C alleles. The presence/absence analyses assumed that sequencing depth was roughly uniform across donors, and that assumption may not be true. A later genetic analysis associated a missense DCLRE1C variant with V-gene and J-gene trimming of TCR beta chains, and an independent cohort replicated the association. A later analysis reported that several top co-occurrence clusters appeared linked to parvovirus B19, influenza, CMV and Epstein-Barr virus. Because HLA typing was missing for some donors at each locus, association tests included only the typed subset. A later analysis found that HLA-associated TCR beta chains were more clonally expanded and had lower generation probabilities than equally common non-associated chains. Some IMGT-functional V segments, including TRBV6-2 and TRBV6-3, could not be distinguished by the 87-base-pair reads and were therefore excluded. The classifier was reported to diagnose cytomegalovirus status with high specificity and sensitivity in both the original and validation cohorts. A few of the identified cytomegalovirus-associated TCR beta chains were confirmed in vitro to be specific for cytomegalovirus antigens. A cluster of highly shared sequence variants was judged likely to be a technical artifact of the sequencing pipeline.

Receptor libraries were prepared by the immunoSEQ multiplex PCR assay. For the multiplex PCR, a mixture combining 60 forward primers for TCR Vbeta segments and 13 reverse primers for TCR Jbeta segments was used. A multiplex PCR assay on genomic DNA amplified the CDR3 region of rearranged TCR beta genes. On the Illumina HiSeq System, the amplified TCR beta libraries were sequenced as 87-base-pair reads. Per the original workflow: A later analysis tallied tens of millions of unique TCR beta chains across the roughly 610 repertoires, and around 10 million of those chains were shared by two or more donors. To remove PCR and sequencing errors, raw reads were error-corrected and collapsed into unique sequences using a nearest-neighbor algorithm that merged closely related sequences. V, D and J gene segments were assigned by aligning CDR3 sequences to IMGT reference sequences. Each retained sequence needed at least a six-nucleotide match to both a V gene segment and a J gene segment. Rearrangements were classified as productive when the CDR3 lacked stop codons and remained in frame with V and J, and all other rearrangements were classified as non-productive. CDR3 was defined according to IMGT convention as the region running from the second conserved V-encoded cysteine to the conserved J-encoded phenylalanine. In an earlier analysis of 587 of the donors, sequences lacking an unambiguous match to a single V gene segment were excluded. An earlier analysis of 500 to 600 of the donors classified V segments as functional when productive rearrangements were above 56.7% and as segregating when the standard deviation between donors was above 5%. To diagnose cytomegalovirus status from the catalog of TCR beta chain sequences, a statistical classification framework was built. In a later analysis, TCR nucleotide sequences were compared against IMGT/GENE-DB human TR gene sequences so that V and J genes could be assigned. A later analysis assigned CDR3 sequences and most-parsimonious VDJ recombination scenarios with the TCRdist pipeline. In a later analysis, every TCR beta chain was defined by the combination of its CDR3 amino acid sequence and its V-gene family, and reads without a unique V-gene family were dropped. To address suspected cross-contamination and a sequencing artifact, a later analysis removed several hundred highly shared, low-generation-probability nucleotide sequences. A later analysis calculated a clonal expansion index for each public chain from normalized within-repertoire ranks of inferred template counts. In a later analysis, generation probabilities were computed using a VDJ recombination model fitted to out-of-frame rearrangements, and the results were checked against IGoR. In a later analysis, TCR-TCR, TCR-HLA and TCR-CMV co-occurrence was scored with hypergeometric tests, and a repertoire-size bias correction was applied to TCR pairs. In a later analysis, false discovery rates were estimated by permuting HLA or CMV assignments 20 times. In a later analysis, co-occurring TCRs were grouped with DBSCAN, and TCRdist sequence similarity was added when clustering was performed within HLA-allele-positive subsets. Repertoires with fewer than 30,000 or more than 120,000 public chains, plus five repertoires with anomalous nucleotide sharing, were excluded from co-occurrence clustering. TCRdb limited this immuneACCESS table to in-frame rearrangements with V and J called. A share of clones is missing; checked studies link under half to unresolved V genes, and the rest is unexplained. The D gene and trimming were derived from the DNA, and the V and J assignments and clone size from that table. This sample lists 250,000 or so clones; over 75% were detected once. The top ten constitute 1% to 1.5% of the sample.

CDR1 PRHDT and CDR2 FYEKMQ were looked up in the germline V gene (reference sequence). From the cysteine through the phenylalanine, the CDR3 covers 19 amino acids. Only CDR3 DNA is held: 57 bases, read in frame from base 1. V is pruned by 5 bases and J by 0 bases, leaving 10 bases of the junction without a gene match. The clonotype comes from a human donor in good health. The chain links TRBV13 with TRBJ2-1, and TRBD2 aligns with 13 junction nucleotides. Sequencing was carried out using PBMCs. The DNA sequence is given as TGTGCCAGCAGCAAGCGACTAGCGGGAGGCTGGGGCTCCTACAATGAGCAGTTCTTC. Its translation is CASSKRLAGGWGSYNEQFF.